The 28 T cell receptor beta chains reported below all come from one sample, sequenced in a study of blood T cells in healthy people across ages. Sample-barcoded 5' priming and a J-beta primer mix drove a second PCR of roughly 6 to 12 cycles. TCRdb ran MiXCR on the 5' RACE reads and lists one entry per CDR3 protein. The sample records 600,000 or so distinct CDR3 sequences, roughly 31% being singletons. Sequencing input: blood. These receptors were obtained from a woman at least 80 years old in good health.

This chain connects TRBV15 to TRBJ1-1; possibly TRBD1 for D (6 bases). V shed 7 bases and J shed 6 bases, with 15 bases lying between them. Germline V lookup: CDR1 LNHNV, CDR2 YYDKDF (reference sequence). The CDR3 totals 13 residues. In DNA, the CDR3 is TGTGCCACCACGTCTTGGGGGGGCTCTGAAGCTTTCTTT. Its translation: CATTSWGGSEAFF.

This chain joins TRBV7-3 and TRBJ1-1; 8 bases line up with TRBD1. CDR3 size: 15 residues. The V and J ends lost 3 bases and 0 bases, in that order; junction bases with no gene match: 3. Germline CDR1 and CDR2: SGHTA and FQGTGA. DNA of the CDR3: TGTGCCAGCAGCTTCCAGACAGGGGTGAACACTGAAGCTTTCTTT. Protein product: CASSFQTGVNTEAFF.

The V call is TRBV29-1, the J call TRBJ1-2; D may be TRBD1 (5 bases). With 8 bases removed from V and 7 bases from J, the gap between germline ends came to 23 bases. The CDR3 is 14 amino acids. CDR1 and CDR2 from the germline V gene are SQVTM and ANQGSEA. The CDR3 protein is CSPIGAPRKGGYTF. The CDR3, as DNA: TGCAGCCCAATAGGGGCCCCGCGAAAGGGTGGCTACACCTTC.

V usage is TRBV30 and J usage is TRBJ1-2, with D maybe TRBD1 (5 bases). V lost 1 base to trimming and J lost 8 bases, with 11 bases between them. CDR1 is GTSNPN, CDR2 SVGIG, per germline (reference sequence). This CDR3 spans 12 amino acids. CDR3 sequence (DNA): TGTGCCTGGAGTGATGAGGGGAACGGCTACACCTTC. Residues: CAWSDEGNGYTF. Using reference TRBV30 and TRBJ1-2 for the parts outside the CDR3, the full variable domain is SQTIHQWPATLVQPVGSPLSLECTVEGTSNPNLYWYRQAAGRGLQLLFYSVGIGQISSEVPQNLSASRPQDRQFILSSKKLLLSDSGFYLCAWSDEGNGYTFGSGTRLTVV.

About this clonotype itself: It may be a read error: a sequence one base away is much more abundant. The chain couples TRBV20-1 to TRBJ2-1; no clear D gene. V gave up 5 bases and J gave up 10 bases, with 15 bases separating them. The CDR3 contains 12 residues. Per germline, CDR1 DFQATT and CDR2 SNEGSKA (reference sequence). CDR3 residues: CSAERTVYEQFF. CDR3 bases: TGCAGTGCTGAAAGGACGGTCTACGAGCAGTTCTTC.

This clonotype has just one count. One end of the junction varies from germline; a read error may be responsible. DNA of the CDR3: TGTGCCAGCAGTTTGGGCCCCTACGAGCGGTACTTC. Translated: CASSLGPYERYF. The V call is TRBV11-2, the J call TRBJ2-7; D call uncertain. From germline, CDR1 is SGHAT and CDR2 FQNNGV. This CDR3 spans 12 amino acids.

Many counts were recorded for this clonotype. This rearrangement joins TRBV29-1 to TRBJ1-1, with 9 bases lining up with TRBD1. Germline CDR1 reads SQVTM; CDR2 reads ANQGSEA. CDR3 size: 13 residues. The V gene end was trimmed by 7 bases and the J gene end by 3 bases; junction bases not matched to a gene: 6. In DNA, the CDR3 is TGCAGCGCACAGGGGGCTATTGACACTGAAGCTTTCTTT. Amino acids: CSAQGAIDTEAFF. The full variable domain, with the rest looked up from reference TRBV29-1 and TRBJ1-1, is SAVISQKPSRDICQRGTSLTIQCQVDSQVTMMFWYRQQPGQSLTLIATANQGSEATYESGFVIDKFPISRPNLTFSTLTVSNMSPEDSSIYLCSAQGAIDTEAFFGQGTRLTVV.

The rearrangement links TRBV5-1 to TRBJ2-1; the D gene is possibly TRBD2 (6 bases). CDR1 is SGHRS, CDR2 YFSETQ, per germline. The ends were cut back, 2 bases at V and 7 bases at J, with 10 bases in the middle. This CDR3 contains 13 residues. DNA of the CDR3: TGCGCCAGCAGCTTACGGGGAGGAAATGAGCAGTTCTTC. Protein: CASSLRGGNEQFF.

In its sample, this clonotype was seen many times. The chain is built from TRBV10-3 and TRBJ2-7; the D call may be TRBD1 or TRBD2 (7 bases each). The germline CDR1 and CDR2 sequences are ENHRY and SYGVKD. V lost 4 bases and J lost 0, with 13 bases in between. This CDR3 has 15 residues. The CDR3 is CAISAQGGSSYEQYF. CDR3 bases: TGTGCCATCAGTGCCCAGGGGGGGAGCTCCTACGAGCAGTACTTC.

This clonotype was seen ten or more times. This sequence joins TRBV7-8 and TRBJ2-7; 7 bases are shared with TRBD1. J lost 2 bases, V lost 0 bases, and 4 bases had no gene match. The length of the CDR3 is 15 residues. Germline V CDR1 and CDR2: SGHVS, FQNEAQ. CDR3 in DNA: TGTGCCAGCAGCTTAGCCGGGACAGACACCTACGAGCAGTACTTC. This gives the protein CASSLAGTDTYEQYF.

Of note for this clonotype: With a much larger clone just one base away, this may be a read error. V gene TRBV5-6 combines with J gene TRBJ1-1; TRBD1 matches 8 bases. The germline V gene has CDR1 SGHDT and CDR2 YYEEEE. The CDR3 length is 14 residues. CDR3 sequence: CASSLGQGNAEAFF. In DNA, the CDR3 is TGTGCCAGCAGCTTGGGACAGGGGAACGCTGAAGCTTTCTTT.

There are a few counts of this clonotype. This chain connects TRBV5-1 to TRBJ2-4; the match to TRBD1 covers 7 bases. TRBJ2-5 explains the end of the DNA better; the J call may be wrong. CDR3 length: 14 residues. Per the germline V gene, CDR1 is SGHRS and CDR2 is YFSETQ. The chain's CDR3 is CASSSRDREGTQYF. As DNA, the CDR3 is TGCGCCAGCAGCTCCCGGGACAGAGAAGGGACCCAGTACTTC.

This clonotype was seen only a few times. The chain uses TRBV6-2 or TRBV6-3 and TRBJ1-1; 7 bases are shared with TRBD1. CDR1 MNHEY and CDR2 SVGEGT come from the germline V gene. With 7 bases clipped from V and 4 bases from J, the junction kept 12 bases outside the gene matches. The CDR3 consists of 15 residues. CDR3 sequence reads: CASTYKLGQSTEAFF. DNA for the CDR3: TGTGCCAGCACCTATAAACTGGGACAGAGCACTGAAGCTTTCTTT.

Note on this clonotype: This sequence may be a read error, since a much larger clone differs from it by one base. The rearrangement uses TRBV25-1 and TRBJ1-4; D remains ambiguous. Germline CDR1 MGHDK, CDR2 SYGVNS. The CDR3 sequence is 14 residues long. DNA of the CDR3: TGTGCCAGCAGTGAAAACAGAGTGAATGAAGAACTGTTTTTT. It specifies CASSENRVNEELFF.

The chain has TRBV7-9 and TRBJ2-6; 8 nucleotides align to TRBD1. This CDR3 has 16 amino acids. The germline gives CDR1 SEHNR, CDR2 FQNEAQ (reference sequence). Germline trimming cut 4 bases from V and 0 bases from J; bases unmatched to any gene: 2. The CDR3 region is CASSSQGGSGANVLTF. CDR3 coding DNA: TGTGCCAGCAGCTCACAGGGGGGCTCTGGGGCCAACGTCCTGACTTTC.

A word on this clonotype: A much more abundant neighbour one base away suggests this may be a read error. CDR3 loop: CSVGAGGAGANVRTF. The DNA of the CDR3 is TGCAGCGTTGGCGCAGGGGGCGCCGGGGCCAACGTCCGGACTTTC. The V and J genes are TRBV29-1 and TRBJ2-6, with TRBD1 matching over 8 bases. The germline V gene encodes CDR1 SQVTM and CDR2 ANQGSEA. The CDR3 length is 15 residues.

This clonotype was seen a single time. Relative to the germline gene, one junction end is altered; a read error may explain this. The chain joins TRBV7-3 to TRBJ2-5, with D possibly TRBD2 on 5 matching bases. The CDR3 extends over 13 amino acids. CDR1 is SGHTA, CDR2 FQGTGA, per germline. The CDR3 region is CASNLGRQETQYF. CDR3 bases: TGTGCCAGCAACTTAGGGAGACAAGAGACCCAGTACTTC.

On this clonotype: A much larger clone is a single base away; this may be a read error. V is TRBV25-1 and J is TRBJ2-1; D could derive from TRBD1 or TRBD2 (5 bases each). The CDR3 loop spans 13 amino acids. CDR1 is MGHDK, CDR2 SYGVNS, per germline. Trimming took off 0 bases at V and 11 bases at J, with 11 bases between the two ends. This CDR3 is CASSEYGGSQQFF. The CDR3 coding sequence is TGTGCCAGCAGTGAATATGGGGGTAGTCAGCAGTTCTTC.

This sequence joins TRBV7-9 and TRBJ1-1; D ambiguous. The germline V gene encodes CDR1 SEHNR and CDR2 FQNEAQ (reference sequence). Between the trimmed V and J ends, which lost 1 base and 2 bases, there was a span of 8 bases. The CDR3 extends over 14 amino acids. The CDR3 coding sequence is TGTGCCAGCAGCTTAGGAATAGATAACACTGAAGCTTTCTTT. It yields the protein CASSLGIDNTEAFF.

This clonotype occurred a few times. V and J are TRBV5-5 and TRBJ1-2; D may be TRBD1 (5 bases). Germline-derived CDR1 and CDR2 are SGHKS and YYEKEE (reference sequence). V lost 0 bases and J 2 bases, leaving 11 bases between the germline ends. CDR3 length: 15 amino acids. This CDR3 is CASSLELAGNYGYTF. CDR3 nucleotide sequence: TGTGCCAGCAGCTTGGAGTTGGCAGGGAACTATGGCTACACCTTC.

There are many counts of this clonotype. The DNA for the CDR3 is TGTGCCAGCAGCCCGCGACAGGGGGCTAACTATGGCTACACCTTC. Protein: CASSPRQGANYGYTF. This chain uses TRBV7-2 with TRBJ1-2; 9 bases fit TRBD1. Germline CDR1 reads SGHTA; CDR2 reads FQGNSA. This CDR3 region has 15 residues. After removal of 5 bases from V and 0 bases from J, the junction contained 4 bases not matched to a gene.

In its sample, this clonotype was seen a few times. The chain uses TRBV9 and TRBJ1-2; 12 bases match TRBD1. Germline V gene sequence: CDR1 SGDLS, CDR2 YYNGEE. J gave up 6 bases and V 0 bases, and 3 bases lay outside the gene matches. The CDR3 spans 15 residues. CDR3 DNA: TGTGCCAGCAGCGTAGTGGGGACAGGGGGCGATGGCTACACCTTC. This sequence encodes CASSVVGTGGDGYTF.

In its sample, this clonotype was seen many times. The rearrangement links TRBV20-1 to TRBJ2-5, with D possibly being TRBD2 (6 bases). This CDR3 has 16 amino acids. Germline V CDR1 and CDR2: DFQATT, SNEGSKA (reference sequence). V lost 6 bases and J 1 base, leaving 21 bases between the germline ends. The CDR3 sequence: CSAPKLGSGVQETQYF. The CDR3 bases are TGCAGTGCCCCAAAGCTTGGGTCGGGGGTCCAAGAGACCCAGTACTTC.

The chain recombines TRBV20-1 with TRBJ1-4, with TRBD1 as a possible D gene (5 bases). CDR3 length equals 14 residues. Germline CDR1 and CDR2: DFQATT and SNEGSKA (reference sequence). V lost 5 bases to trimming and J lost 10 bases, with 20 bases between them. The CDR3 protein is CSAERLGDPGKLFF. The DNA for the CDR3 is TGCAGTGCTGAAAGATTAGGGGACCCTGGAAAACTGTTTTTT.

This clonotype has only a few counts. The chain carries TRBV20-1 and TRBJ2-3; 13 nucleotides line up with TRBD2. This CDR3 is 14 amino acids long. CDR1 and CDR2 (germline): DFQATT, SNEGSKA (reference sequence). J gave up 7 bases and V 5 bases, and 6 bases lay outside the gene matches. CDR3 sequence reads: CSAGRTSGSNTQYF. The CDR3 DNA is TGCAGTGCTGGCAGGACTAGCGGGAGTAATACGCAGTATTTT.

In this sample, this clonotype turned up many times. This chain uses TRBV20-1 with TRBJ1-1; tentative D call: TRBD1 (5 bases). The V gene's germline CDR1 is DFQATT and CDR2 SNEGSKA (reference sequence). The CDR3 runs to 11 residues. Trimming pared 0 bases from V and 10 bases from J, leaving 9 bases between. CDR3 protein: CSARETGVAFF. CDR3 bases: TGCAGTGCTAGAGAAACAGGCGTAGCTTTCTTT.

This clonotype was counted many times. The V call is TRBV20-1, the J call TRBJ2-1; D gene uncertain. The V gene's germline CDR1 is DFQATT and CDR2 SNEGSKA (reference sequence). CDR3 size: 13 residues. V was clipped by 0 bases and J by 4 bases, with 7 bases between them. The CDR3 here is CSARDSRYNEQFF. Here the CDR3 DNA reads TGCAGTGCTAGAGATTCCCGGTACAATGAGCAGTTCTTC.

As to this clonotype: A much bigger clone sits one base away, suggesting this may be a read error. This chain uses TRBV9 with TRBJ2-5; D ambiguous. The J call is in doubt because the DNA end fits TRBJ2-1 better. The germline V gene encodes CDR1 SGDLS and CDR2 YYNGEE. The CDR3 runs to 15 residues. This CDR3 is CASSAYAVPQETQFF. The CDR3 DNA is TGTGCCAGCAGCGCCTACGCTGTCCCGCAAGAGACCCAGTTCTTC.